These T cell receptor beta chains were read from a single sample in a study of cytomegalovirus exposure and HLA in healthy donors. TCRdb's table, derived via immunoSEQ multiplex PCR, lists solely in-frame clones and lacks some. The profile shows about 98,000 clones, 55% to 80% of them singletons. The material sequenced was PBMCs. Source of these receptors: a human donor in good health. Both conserved end residues are part of each CDR3.

v_call	j_call	cdr3_aa
TRBV4-2	TRBJ2-5	CASSEGSRETQYF
TRBV5-1	TRBJ2-7	CASRPDRASYEQYF
TRBV27	TRBJ2-1	CAGSSTSGRGGEQFF
TRBV19	TRBJ2-7	CASIGAGYEQYF
TRBV7-8	TRBJ1-2	CASSSRTGHYYGYTF
TRBV6-5	TRBJ2-7	CASGRGQAKAGQYF
TRBV5-1	TRBJ2-5	CASSLGQDKETQYF
TRBV6-5	TRBJ2-7	CASSPPTRTLDEQYF
TRBV29-1	TRBJ2-5	CSILSLIQETQYF
TRBV5-1	TRBJ2-1	CASSLVSGGLDEQFF
TRBV7-5	TRBJ1-2	CARSLARDRDLTF
TRBV5-1	TRBJ1-3	CASSLQGASSGNTIYF
TRBV5-4	TRBJ1-1	CASRGWGDTEAFF
TRBV30	TRBJ2-3	CAWSVGLTSGTTDTQYF
TRBV11-2	TRBJ2-2	CASSFRTSNSGELFF
TRBV4-2	TRBJ1-1	CASSPGGGGNTEAFF
TRBV25-1	TRBJ2-7	CASSVGTGGRYEQYF
TRBV5-4	TRBJ2-2	CASARTANTGELFF
TRBV19	TRBJ2-2	CASSPGTPNTGELFF
TRBV7-9	TRBJ2-3	CASSLAGSSGSTDTQYF
TRBV30	TRBJ2-7	CAWSVWTSGNEQYF